The 2 T cell receptor beta chains below come from one sample, sequenced in a study of T cell clonotyping in hematopoietic cell transplantation. Libraries were prepared by immunoSEQ multiplex PCR; TCRdb keeps only in-frame clonotypes and omits some of them. The sample carries about 10,000 clones, around 86% recorded once. As for time point: recipient sample about 28 days before transplant, after cytoreduction. Sequencing was performed on peripheral blood mononuclear cells, taken before stem cell transplant. The origin of the receptors is a woman aged 50 to 60 with chronic myeloid leukemia. Some clones in this sample may be carry-over from other donors' samples.

The chain has TRBV28 and TRBJ2-1, with 10 positions matching TRBD2. The length of the CDR3 is 17 residues. The trim removed 7 bases at V and 3 bases at J, leaving 12 bases unmatched. Germline V gives CDR1 MDHEN, CDR2 SYDVKM. The CDR3 DNA sequence: TGTGCCAGCACCACCCCTGTGGGACTAGCGAACTACAATGAGCAGTTCTTC. It is translated as CASTTPVGLANYNEQFF.

The CDR3 DNA reads as TGTGCCAGCAGCTTTGACAGGAGCTCCTACGAGCAGTACTTC. Translated, it gives CASSFDRSSYEQYF. The chain couples TRBV7-2 to TRBJ2-7; TRBD1 is a possible D gene (6 bases). The germline CDR1 and CDR2 sequences are SGHTA and FQGNSA. This CDR3 comprises 14 residues. V was trimmed by 3 bases and J by 0 bases, leaving 9 bases between them. Full variable domain (remainder filled in from reference TRBV7-2 and TRBJ2-7): GAGVSQSPSNKVTEKGKDVELRCDPISGHTALYWYRQSLGQGLEFLIYFQGNSAPDKSGLPSDRFSAERTGGSVSTLTIQRTQQEDSAVYLCASSFDRSSYEQYFGPGTRLTVT.